This T cell receptor (beta chain) is from a study of Ad26.COV2.S vaccination and SARS-CoV-2 variants. The treatment was: around 19 received Ad26.COV2.S at low or high dose, single or two shots; about 5 received placebo; per-sample allocation not given. Samples came from day 63 after the first vaccine or placebo injection. From germline, CDR1 is KGHSH and CDR2 LQKENI. Deletions cut 6 bases from V and 0 bases from J, with 12 bases between. The CDR3 has 14 amino acids. The data were produced by immunoSEQ multiplex PCR, yet TCRdb's version contains in-frame clones alone and is incomplete. The data contain about 680,000 clones, 89% of them singletons.

The chain carries TRBV18 and TRBJ2-7; D ambiguous. The origin of this receptor is a person aged 18-65 years who received the Ad26.COV2.S COVID-19 vaccine or a placebo. The material sequenced was peripheral blood, taken in a trial of Ad26.COV2.S vaccine versus placebo. CDR3 nucleotides: TGTGCCAGCTCCCAAGCGTTCGGCTCCTACGAGCAGTACTTC. Amino acids: CASSQAFGSYEQYF.